This T cell receptor beta chain originates from a study of cytomegalovirus exposure and HLA in healthy donors. CDR3 length equals 13 residues. Germline V gene data show CDR1 as MNHEY and CDR2 as SVGAGI. J gave up 1 base and V 6 bases, and 2 bases lay outside the gene matches. The PCR had 60 Vbeta and 13 Jbeta primers. Profiling relied on immunoSEQ multiplex PCR, and the TCRdb table lists in-frame clones only, not all of them. This sample yields 110,000 to 150,000 clones, of which more than 75% are seen a single time; roughly 2.4% belongs to the top ten. This clonotype was sampled from a woman younger than 30 in good health and CMV-seropositive. The material sequenced was PBMCs. V gene TRBV6-5 combines with J gene TRBJ1-1; 7 nucleotides match TRBD1. The CDR3 sequence is CASRDRKNTEAFF. The CDR3 DNA follows: TGTGCCAGCAGGGACAGGAAGAACACTGAAGCTTTCTTT.